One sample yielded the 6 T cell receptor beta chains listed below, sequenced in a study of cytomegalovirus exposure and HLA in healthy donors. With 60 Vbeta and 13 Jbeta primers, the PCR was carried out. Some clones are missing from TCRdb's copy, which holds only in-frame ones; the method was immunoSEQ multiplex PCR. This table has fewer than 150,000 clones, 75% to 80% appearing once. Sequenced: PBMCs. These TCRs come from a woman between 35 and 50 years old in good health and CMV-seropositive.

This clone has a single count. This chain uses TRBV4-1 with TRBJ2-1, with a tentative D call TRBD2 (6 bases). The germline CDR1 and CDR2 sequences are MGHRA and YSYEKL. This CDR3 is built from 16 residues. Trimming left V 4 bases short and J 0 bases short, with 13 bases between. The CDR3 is CASSRGDLSSYNEQFF. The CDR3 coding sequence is TGCGCCAGCAGCCGGGGGGACTTGAGCTCCTACAATGAGCAGTTCTTC.

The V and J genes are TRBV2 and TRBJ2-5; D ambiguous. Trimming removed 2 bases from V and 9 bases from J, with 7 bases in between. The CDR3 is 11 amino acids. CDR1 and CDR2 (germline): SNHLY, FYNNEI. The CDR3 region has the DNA TGTGCCAGCAGTGAATACATCGCCCAGTACTTC. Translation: CASSEYIAQYF.

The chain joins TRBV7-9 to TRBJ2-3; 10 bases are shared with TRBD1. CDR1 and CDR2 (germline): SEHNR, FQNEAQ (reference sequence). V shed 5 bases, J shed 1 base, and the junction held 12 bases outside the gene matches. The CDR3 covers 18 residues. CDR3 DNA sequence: TGTGCCAGCAGCCCACCTTATCCCGGGACAGGGGGCACAGATACGCAGTATTTT. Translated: CASSPPYPGTGGTDTQYF.

The CDR3 reads CASSRTGGGEQYF. The DNA for the CDR3 is TGTGCCAGCAGCCGAACAGGGGGCGGTGAGCAGTACTTC. The chain carries TRBV7-8 and TRBJ2-7; 9 nucleotides match TRBD1. CDR1 SGHVS and CDR2 FQNEAQ come from the germline V gene. The J segment lost 7 bases and the V segment lost 5 bases, leaving 6 bases of the junction unmatched. This CDR3 comprises 13 residues. The whole variable domain, filled in from reference TRBV7-8 and TRBJ2-7, reads GAGVSQSPRYKVAKRGQDVALRCDPISGHVSLFWYQQALGQGPEFLTYFQNEAQLDKSGLPSDRFFAERPEGSVSTLKIQRTQQEDSAVYLCASSRTGGGEQYFGPGTRLTVT.

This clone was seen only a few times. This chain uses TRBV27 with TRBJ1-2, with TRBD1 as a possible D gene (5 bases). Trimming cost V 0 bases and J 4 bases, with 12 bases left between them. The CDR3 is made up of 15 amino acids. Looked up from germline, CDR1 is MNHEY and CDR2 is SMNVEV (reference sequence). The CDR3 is CASSLSSWDFYGYTF. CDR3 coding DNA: TGTGCCAGCAGTTTATCATCCTGGGACTTCTATGGCTACACCTTC.

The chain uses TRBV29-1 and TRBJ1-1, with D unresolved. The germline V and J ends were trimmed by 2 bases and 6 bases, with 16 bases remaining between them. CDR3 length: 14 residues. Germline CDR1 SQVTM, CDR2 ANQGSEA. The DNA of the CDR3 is TGCAGCGTTGAACCCCGGAGAACGGGTGCTGAAGCTTTCTTT. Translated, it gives CSVEPRRTGAEAFF.